The clone carrying this TCR beta chain appeared a few times. Its antigen is not known. The data were taken from a study of T-cell reconstitution after alpha-beta-depleted transplantation in children. Findings of the study overall: As was reported, about two months after transplant, alpha-beta T cells came from several hundred expanded graft clones. After one year, T-cell counts and TCRbeta diversity mostly came from new T cells. Recipient T cells and thymic progenitors that survived gave rise to the high TCRbeta diversity observed at day 60 in some patients.

Germline V lookup: CDR1 KGHDR, CDR2 SFDVKD. The CDR3 spans 13 residues. Trimming removed 5 bases at V and 2 bases at J, with 9 bases between. A TCRbeta library incorporating unique molecular identifiers was prepared. TCRdb re-called the PCR reads through MiXCR, storing one row per CDR3 protein. This table has around 700,000 distinct CDR3 sequences, around 13% appearing once. The clonotype was recovered from a girl aged 2-10 years with congenital amegakaryocytic thrombocytopenia, due to receive a stem cell transplant. The material sequenced was PBMCs, taken before TCRalphabeta/CD19-depleted stem cell transplant. The chain has TRBV24-1 and TRBJ2-7; TRBD1 might be the D (6 bases). The CDR3 bases are TGTGCCACCAGTGGACAGGCCACCTACGAGCAGTACTTC. This gives the protein CATSGQATYEQYF.